Presented here are 17 T cell receptor beta chains from one specimen sequenced in a study of T cells in Graves' hyperthyroidism and ophthalmopathy. Researchers amplified the TCR beta CDR3 regions from RNA transcripts. During a first-round RT-PCR of the TCR CDR3, the HTBI primer set was used. TCRdb itself ran the multiplex PCR reads through MiXCR, one entry per CDR3 protein. The sample holds around 700,000 distinct CDR3 sequences; roughly 20% are singletons and the top ten take 15% to 20%. The sample comprised blood. The receptors were sampled from a woman between 45 and 60 years old with Graves' hyperthyroidism that later progressed to Graves' ophthalmopathy.

CDR3 in DNA: TGCAGTGCCCCTCCCGGCCAGGTTCTCTCCTACGAGCAGTACTTC. Translated, it gives CSAPPGQVLSYEQYF. This chain uses TRBV20-1 with TRBJ2-7; D not certain. The V and J ends lost 6 bases and 0 bases respectively, with 18 bases between them. The germline V gene encodes CDR1 DFQATT and CDR2 SNEGSKA (reference sequence). The CDR3 spans 15 residues.

This clonotype was observed at least ten times. The gene calls are TRBV6-1 and TRBJ1-4; no definite D call. The CDR3 covers 14 residues. Trimming cost V 4 bases and J 4 bases, with 10 bases left between them. Germline loops: CDR1 MNHNS, CDR2 SASEGT. For the CDR3, the DNA is TGTGCCAGCAGTGCCCAATGGGGTAATGAAAAACTGTTTTTT. As protein: CASSAQWGNEKLFF.

This clonotype came up many times. Here the CDR3 DNA reads TGTGCCAGCAGTTTTGGGGCGTCCCAAGAGACCCAGTACTTC. This encodes CASSFGASQETQYF. The J gene is TRBJ2-5, the V gene TRBV12-3 or TRBV12-4, with a possible D match to TRBD1 (5 bases). Trimming stripped 3 bases from V and 1 base from J, with 9 bases between. This CDR3 has 14 residues.

This clonotype was counted only a few times. This chain uses TRBV28 with TRBJ1-5; no clear D gene. Germline V gene data show CDR1 as MDHEN and CDR2 as SYDVKM. V was shortened by 5 bases and J by 3 bases, with 11 bases between the two germline ends. The CDR3 has 14 amino acids. For the CDR3, the DNA is TGTGCCAGCAGTGTTCCCGGCCACAATCAGCCCCAGCATTTT. Its translation: CASSVPGHNQPQHF.

This clonotype has more than one count but fewer than ten. V gene TRBV9 combines with J gene TRBJ2-6; 7 bases fit TRBD1. The trim removed 5 bases at V and 0 bases at J, leaving 11 bases unmatched. CDR1 is SGDLS, CDR2 YYNGEE, per germline. There are 18 residues in the CDR3. CDR3 bases: TGTGCCAGCAGGAGGGGACAGAGCCCTACCTCTGGGGCCAACGTCCTGACTTTC. This sequence encodes CASRRGQSPTSGANVLTF.

In its sample, this clonotype was seen a few times. CDR3: CASSLASTSTDTQYF. The CDR3, as DNA: TGTGCCAGCAGCTTAGCATCGACTAGCACAGATACGCAGTATTTT. This chain joins TRBV7-2 and TRBJ2-3; no clear D. Trimming removed 0 bases from V and 0 bases from J, with 7 bases in between. This CDR3 has 15 amino acids. Per the germline V gene, CDR1 is SGHTA and CDR2 is FQGNSA.

This clonotype showed up many times. The chain carries TRBV20-1 and TRBJ1-5; D remains ambiguous. The V gene lost 2 bases and the J gene lost 6 bases, with 11 bases spanning the gap. The CDR3 is 13 residues long. Germline CDR1 DFQATT, CDR2 SNEGSKA (reference sequence). This CDR3 reads CSARWGVGQPQHF. The CDR3 DNA follows: TGCAGTGCTAGATGGGGAGTGGGTCAGCCCCAGCATTTT.

This clonotype was counted ten times or more. V gene TRBV12-5 combines with J gene TRBJ2-3; D possibly matches TRBD1 or TRBD2 (5 bases each). The CDR3 has 14 amino acids. Germline lookup yields CDR1 LGHNT and CDR2 FRNRAP. The germline V and J ends were trimmed by 4 bases and 0 bases, with 8 bases remaining between them. CDR3 sequence (DNA): TGTGCTAGTGGTTCGGGACGGAGCACAGATACGCAGTATTTT. Protein product: CASGSGRSTDTQYF.

The chain uses TRBV24-1 and TRBJ2-1; D remains unclear. The CDR3 spans 17 residues. The V and J ends lost 4 bases and 0 bases respectively, with 15 bases between them. Germline V gene sequence: CDR1 KGHDR, CDR2 SFDVKD. The CDR3 DNA follows: TGTGCCACCAGTGACCCGGCGGAGCGAAGCTCCTACAATGAGCAGTTCTTC. The encoded protein is CATSDPAERSSYNEQFF.

This clonotype was seen many times. The chain links TRBV7-6 to TRBJ2-7; D gene ambiguous. This CDR3 region has 15 residues. The ends were cut back, 1 base at V and 0 bases at J, with 10 bases in the middle. Germline assignment: CDR1 SGHVS and CDR2 FNYEAQ. The CDR3 here is CASSLGGGSSYEQYF. In DNA, the CDR3 is TGTGCCAGCAGCTTAGGCGGCGGTAGCTCCTACGAGCAGTACTTC.

About this clonotype itself: A much larger clone differs by one base, so this may be a read error. CDR3 coding DNA: TGTGCCAGCTACACGATAGGTGATGCCTACAATGAGCAGTTCTTC. It encodes CASYTIGDAYNEQFF. The chain links TRBV12-3 or TRBV12-4 to TRBJ2-1; D is unresolved. With 8 bases removed from V and 2 bases from J, the gap between germline ends came to 16 bases. The CDR3 contains 15 residues.

This clonotype was counted at least ten times. V gene TRBV29-1 combines with J gene TRBJ2-3, with D tentatively TRBD2 (6 bases). CDR1 SQVTM and CDR2 ANQGSEA come from the germline V gene. The CDR3 has 13 amino acids. V lost 6 bases and J 1 base, leaving 11 bases between the germline ends. The CDR3 protein is CSVVASGTDTQYF. As DNA, the CDR3 is TGCAGCGTGGTGGCTAGCGGCACAGATACGCAGTATTTT.

This clonotype was detected many times. This chain connects TRBV5-8 to TRBJ1-4, with D uncertain. The CDR3 is made up of 11 amino acids. V was shortened by 2 bases and J by 8 bases, with 4 bases between the two germline ends. Looked up from germline, CDR1 is SGHTS and CDR2 is YDEGEE. The CDR3 DNA is TGTGCCAGCAGCTTCGGCGAAAAACTGTTTTTT. Protein product: CASSFGEKLFF.

J is TRBJ1-2 and V is TRBV7-2; 7 bases map to TRBD1. The V segment lost 5 bases and the J segment 4 bases; nucleotides outside the gene matches: 13. The CDR3 is 16 residues long. CDR1 and CDR2 from the germline V gene are SGHTA and FQGNSA. The DNA for the CDR3 is TGTGCCAGCAGCAACCCGGGACAGCCCGGGGGCTATGGCTACACCTTC. Its protein product is CASSNPGQPGGYGYTF.

As to this clonotype: This may come from a read error, since a much larger clone is one base off. The chain uses TRBV7-8 and TRBJ1-1, with D hard to call. Germline loops: CDR1 SGHVS, CDR2 FQNEAQ. Trimming shortened V by 1 base and J by 4 bases, and 16 bases separated the two germline ends. The CDR3 runs to 16 residues. DNA of the CDR3: TGTGCCAGCAGCTTAGTATTTGTCCGGAGTATCACTGAAGCTTTCTTT. It encodes CASSLVFVRSITEAFF.

This chain connects TRBV3-1 to TRBJ2-3; D gene uncertain. CDR3 length equals 13 residues. The V end lost 2 bases, the J end lost 6 bases, and 9 bases lay between the germline ends. Germline-derived CDR1 and CDR2 are LGHDT and YNNKEL (reference sequence). This CDR3 reads CASSQYPTDTQYF. The CDR3 nucleotides are TGTGCCAGCAGCCAATACCCGACCGATACGCAGTATTTT.

This clonotype was recorded a few times. This rearrangement joins TRBV12-3 or TRBV12-4 to TRBJ2-6, with D unresolved. The CDR3 covers 16 residues. Trimming pared 5 bases from V and 0 bases from J, leaving 11 bases between. CDR3 sequence (DNA): TGTGCCAGCAGTCCTCACGAGAGCTCTGGGGCCAACGTCCTGACTTTC. Translation: CASSPHESSGANVLTF.